This TCR beta chain emerged from a study of T-cell memory formation after mild COVID-19. The overall study: In these data, TCR clusters were largely donor specific. Study results and caveats: Contracting clones from day 15 to 85 had balanced CD4/CD8; later expanders favoured CD4+.

V shed 3 bases and J shed 0 bases, with 8 bases lying between them. This CDR3 region has 15 residues. Per the germline V gene, CDR1 is SGHTA and CDR2 is FQGTGA. One entry per CDR3 protein, called by TCRdb with MiXCR from the 5' RACE reads. The sample lists about 110,000 distinct CDR3 sequences; roughly a sixth were seen once. A word on this clonotype: Antigen: not known.

Source material: PBMCs or a T cell subset sorted from them (not recorded which). This chain joins TRBV7-3 and TRBJ2-2; D is possibly TRBD1 or TRBD2 (5 bases each). The receptor comes from a young man who had mild COVID-19 (a few samples of this study predate the infection). Cell type and time point are not known. The CDR3, as DNA: TGTGCCAGCAGCTTTTCGGGACCGAACACCGGGGAGCTGTTTTTT. It yields the protein CASSFSGPNTGELFF.